Listed here are 27 T cell receptor beta chains from one sample, sequenced in a study of siplizumab effects on memory and regulatory T cells. Using immunoSEQ multiplex PCR, the repertoire was profiled, and TCRdb retains in-frame clones only, with some absent. Counted here are about 120,000 clones, 94% occurring once; the ten biggest clones make up under 2%. The sequenced material came from non-Treg CD4+ T cells sorted from blood. The receptors stem from a human donor in good health.

The rearrangement uses TRBV5-1 and TRBJ1-1, with D unclear. The germline V and J ends were trimmed by 0 bases and 4 bases, with 13 bases remaining between them. The CDR3 length is 15 residues. Per the germline V gene, CDR1 is SGHRS and CDR2 is YFSETQ. The CDR3: CASSLALGWVTEAFF. The CDR3 bases are TGCGCCAGCAGCTTGGCCCTGGGATGGGTCACTGAAGCTTTCTTT.

The V call is TRBV19, the J call TRBJ2-1, with D tentatively TRBD2 (5 bases). V lost 4 bases to trimming and J lost 6 bases, with 10 bases between them. The CDR3 extends over 13 amino acids. Germline CDR1 reads LNHDA; CDR2 reads SQIVND (reference sequence). The CDR3 bases are TGTGCCAGTAGTAGGCTAGCAGGCAATGAGCAGTTCTTC. Its protein product is CASSRLAGNEQFF.

CDR3 bases: TGTGCCAGCAGCCAAGCGGAAGTATTGAACACTGAAGCTTTCTTT. It specifies CASSQAEVLNTEAFF. The rearrangement links TRBV4-2 to TRBJ1-1; no clear D. The germline V gene has CDR1 LGHNA and CDR2 YNFKEQ. Trimming cost V 1 base and J 0 bases, with 9 bases left between them. The CDR3 consists of 15 residues.

The genes are TRBV6-6 and TRBJ2-7, with D possibly matching TRBD1 (5 bases). In germline, CDR1 is MNHNY, CDR2 SVGAGI (reference sequence). V lost 7 bases and J 3 bases, leaving 19 bases between the germline ends. The CDR3 totals 15 residues. In DNA form, the CDR3 reads TGTGCCAGCACAGTAAGTCAGGGTGTGCTCTACGAGCAGTACTTC. Protein: CASTVSQGVLYEQYF.

The chain recombines TRBV19 with TRBJ2-3; D is unresolved. V was trimmed by 5 bases and J by 0 bases, leaving 9 bases between them. This CDR3 is 14 amino acids long. Germline-derived CDR1 and CDR2 are LNHDA and SQIVND (reference sequence). Here the CDR3 reads CASSPLRSTDTQYF. CDR3 sequence (DNA): TGTGCCAGTAGTCCCCTGCGGAGCACAGATACGCAGTATTTT.

The gene calls are TRBV5-1 and TRBJ2-1, with 12 nucleotides matching TRBD1. This CDR3 is 14 amino acids long. The germline V gene encodes CDR1 SGHRS and CDR2 YFSETQ. The junction had 6 bases not matched to a gene; V was cut back by 5 bases and J by 9 bases. Here the CDR3 reads CASSSGTGGTEQFF. Written as DNA, the CDR3 is TGCGCCAGCAGTTCAGGGACAGGGGGCACTGAGCAGTTCTTC. Based on the CDR3 plus reference TRBV5-1 and TRBJ2-1, the full variable domain is KAGVTQTPRYLIKTRGQQVTLSCSPISGHRSVSWYQQTPGQGLQFLFEYFSETQRNKGNFPGRFSGRQFSNSRSEMNVSTLELGDSALYLCASSSGTGGTEQFFGPGTRLTVL.

Only one count was recorded for this clone. The CDR3 sequence is CASSKGQGTYEQYF. In DNA form, the CDR3 reads TGTGCCAGTAGTAAGGGACAGGGGACCTACGAGCAGTACTTC. This rearrangement joins TRBV19 to TRBJ2-7; 10 positions match TRBD1. The V and J ends lost 4 bases and 2 bases, in that order; junction bases with no gene match: 2. Germline CDR1 and CDR2: LNHDA and SQIVND (reference sequence). The CDR3 is 14 residues long.

The chain employs TRBV5-1 and TRBJ2-1; D is possibly TRBD2 (5 bases). Trimming cost V 2 bases and J 4 bases, with 16 bases left between them. Germline CDR1 is SGHRS and CDR2 is YFSETQ. The CDR3 contains 16 residues. CDR3 loop: CASSFRDMAIYNEQFF. Here the CDR3 DNA reads TGCGCCAGCAGCTTTCGGGATATGGCGATTTACAATGAGCAGTTCTTC.

V and J are TRBV6-5 and TRBJ2-3; 8 bases match TRBD2. V was pared by 3 bases and J by 2 bases, with 4 bases of the junction left unmatched. Germline assignment: CDR1 MNHEY and CDR2 SVGAGI. The CDR3 is made up of 15 amino acids. CDR3: CASSYSGGTTDTQYF. CDR3 coding DNA: TGTGCCAGCAGTTATTCGGGGGGGACCACAGATACGCAGTATTTT.

The chain combines TRBV5-4 with TRBJ1-2, with D possibly matching TRBD1 (5 bases). Deletions cut 3 bases from V and 7 bases from J, with 7 bases between. CDR1 is SGHNT and CDR2 is YYREEE in the germline V gene (reference sequence). The CDR3 loop spans 11 amino acids. In DNA, the CDR3 is TGTGCCAGCAGCTGGGACCGTGGCTACACCTTC. It yields the protein CASSWDRGYTF.

V usage is TRBV6-5 and J usage is TRBJ1-4, with a possible D match to TRBD1 (5 bases). Trimming removed 6 bases at V and 8 bases at J, with 16 bases between. The CDR3 spans 14 residues. The germline gives CDR1 MNHEY, CDR2 SVGAGI. Here the CDR3 reads CASSGGERREKLFF. The DNA of the CDR3 is TGTGCCAGCAGCGGAGGGGAGAGGAGGGAAAAACTGTTTTTT.

This clone showed up just once. The chain has TRBV7-8 and TRBJ2-7; possible D gene TRBD2, 7 bases. Germline V gives CDR1 SGHVS, CDR2 FQNEAQ. The germline V and J ends were trimmed by 5 bases and 6 bases, with 23 bases remaining between them. CDR3 length: 16 residues. CDR3 in DNA: TGTGCCAGCAGCAAACGGACCGGGGGGCTCCTGGGCGAGCAGTACTTC. It yields the protein CASSKRTGGLLGEQYF.

The chain has TRBV5-1 and TRBJ2-1; TRBD2 aligns across 8 bases. Trimming took 4 bases from V and 0 from J; bases not matched to a gene: 6. The germline V gene encodes CDR1 SGHRS and CDR2 YFSETQ. The length of the CDR3 is 16 residues. DNA for the CDR3: TGCGCCAGCAGCCAAACTAGCGGCAGCTCCTACAATGAGCAGTTCTTC. Its protein is CASSQTSGSSYNEQFF.

Only one count was recorded for this clone. This specimen includes other DNA sequences encoding the same CDR3. The CDR3 region has the DNA TGTGCCAGTAGCCTGAGACTAGCGGGGGGACCCACAGATACGCAGTATTTT. Translating it yields CASSLRLAGGPTDTQYF. J is TRBJ2-3 and V is TRBV19; TRBD2 matches at 13 bases. CDR1 LNHDA and CDR2 SQIVND come from the germline V gene (reference sequence). The V segment lost 6 bases and the J segment 2 bases; nucleotides outside the gene matches: 8. This CDR3 has 17 residues.

The chain has TRBV7-6 and TRBJ1-2, with 8 bases fitting TRBD1. In germline, CDR1 is SGHVS, CDR2 FNYEAQ. The CDR3 consists of 14 residues. After removal of 4 bases from V and 2 bases from J, the junction contained 3 bases not matched to a gene. The CDR3 DNA reads TGTGCCAGCAGCTCACAGGGGGGGAACTATGGCTACACCTTC. Translated: CASSSQGGNYGYTF.

J is TRBJ2-7 and V is TRBV30, with a possible D match to TRBD2 (5 bases). The CDR3 runs to 11 residues. Germline CDR1 and CDR2: GTSNPN and SVGIG (reference sequence). V gave up 0 bases and J gave up 11 bases, with 11 bases separating them. The CDR3 bases are TGTGCCTGGAGTGTACTAGGAACAGAGTACTTC. Translating gives CAWSVLGTEYF.

The chain carries TRBV7-9 and TRBJ2-3; D might be TRBD2 (6 bases). CDR1 SEHNR and CDR2 FQNEAQ come from the germline V gene (reference sequence). The CDR3 has 17 residues. V lost 5 bases to trimming and J lost 3 bases, with 21 bases between them. The CDR3 nucleotides read TGTGCCAGCAGCGCCTACAGGAGGGCCTTGGGTACAGATACGCAGTATTTT. As protein: CASSAYRRALGTDTQYF.

V and J are TRBV18 and TRBJ1-4; unclear D gene. Trimming removed 6 bases at V and 5 bases at J, with 16 bases between. The CDR3 extends over 15 amino acids. Germline loops: CDR1 KGHSH, CDR2 LQKENI. This CDR3 reads CASSLNSGPNEKLFF. The CDR3 DNA sequence: TGTGCCAGCTCGCTAAACAGCGGGCCGAATGAAAAACTGTTTTTT.

Comments on this clone: This sample also contains other DNA sequences that code for the same CDR3. The chain carries TRBV5-1 and TRBJ2-2; 8 nucleotides match TRBD1. CDR1 is SGHRS, CDR2 YFSETQ, per germline. This CDR3 is 16 amino acids long. The junction had 6 bases not matched to a gene; V was cut back by 0 bases and J by 5 bases. The chain's CDR3 is CASSLVRQGRTGELFF. The CDR3 DNA is TGCGCCAGCAGCTTGGTGCGACAGGGGCGAACCGGGGAGCTGTTTTTT.

The chain links TRBV7-2 to TRBJ2-5, with 7 bases fitting TRBD2. The CDR3 has 13 residues. The germline CDR1 and CDR2 sequences are SGHTA and FQGNSA. The V segment lost 7 bases and the J segment 5 bases; nucleotides outside the gene matches: 7. CDR3 amino acids: CASTSGVGETQYF. The CDR3 nucleotides read TGTGCCAGCACAAGCGGGGTTGGGGAGACCCAGTACTTC. The variable domain in full, with the rest retrieved from reference TRBV7-2 and TRBJ2-5, is GAGVSQSPSNKVTEKGKDVELRCDPISGHTALYWYRQSLGQGLEFLIYFQGNSAPDKSGLPSDRFSAERTGGSVSTLTIQRTQQEDSAVYLCASTSGVGETQYFGPGTRLLVL.

The chain couples TRBV5-1 to TRBJ2-2; possible D gene TRBD1, 6 bases. V gave up 0 bases and J gave up 6 bases, with 12 bases separating them. Germline CDR1 SGHRS, CDR2 YFSETQ. The CDR3 is 15 residues long. CDR3 protein: CASSLATGIPGELFF. DNA of the CDR3: TGCGCCAGCAGCTTGGCAACAGGGATCCCCGGGGAGCTGTTTTTT.

This clone is a singleton in its sample. The gene calls are TRBV2 and TRBJ1-5; D is uncertain. The CDR3 length is 13 residues. Germline V gene lookup returns CDR1 SNHLY and CDR2 FYNNEI. V lost 2 bases and J 4 bases, leaving 6 bases between the germline ends. The CDR3 sequence is CASSEHPNQPQHF. For the CDR3, the DNA is TGTGCCAGCAGTGAACATCCAAATCAGCCCCAGCATTTT.

The V call is TRBV6-5, the J call TRBJ2-5; 8 bases line up with TRBD1. Germline V lookup: CDR1 MNHEY, CDR2 SVGAGI. The J segment lost 5 bases and the V segment lost 4 bases, leaving 3 bases of the junction unmatched. The CDR3 has 13 residues. CDR3 DNA sequence: TGTGCCAGCAGTTCCAGGGGGCGGGAGACCCAGTACTTC. Its protein product is CASSSRGRETQYF.

J is TRBJ2-2 and V is TRBV5-1; tentative D call: TRBD2 (5 bases). This CDR3 has 16 amino acids. V lost 1 base, J lost 1 base, and 11 bases lay in between. CDR1 and CDR2 (germline): SGHRS, YFSETQ. In nucleotides, the CDR3 is TGCGCCAGCAGCTTGTCCCCAGCGGTGAACACCGGGGAGCTGTTTTTT. Protein: CASSLSPAVNTGELFF.

This clone was detected only once. The chain carries TRBV10-3 and TRBJ1-3, with D uncertain. This CDR3 contains 13 residues. Germline V lookup: CDR1 ENHRY, CDR2 SYGVKD. V was pared by 4 bases and J by 0 bases, with 4 bases between. CDR3 residues: CAISGVSGNTIYF. The CDR3 DNA reads as TGTGCCATCAGTGGGGTCTCTGGAAACACCATATATTTT.

The DNA for the CDR3 is TGTGCCAGCAGCCCGGACAGCGGGGCCACCTACGAGCAGTACTTC. Protein: CASSPDSGATYEQYF. The chain employs TRBV2 and TRBJ2-7; possibly TRBD2 for D (7 bases). The germline V and J ends were trimmed by 6 bases and 2 bases, with 17 bases remaining between them. Looked up from germline, CDR1 is SNHLY and CDR2 is FYNNEI. The CDR3 covers 15 residues.

The gene calls are TRBV11-2 and TRBJ2-7; a possible D gene is TRBD1 (6 bases). CDR3 size: 14 residues. Germline CDR1 and CDR2: SGHAT and FQNNGV. Trimming cost V 3 bases and J 6 bases, with 15 bases left between them. DNA of the CDR3: TGTGCCAGCAGCTTTAGGCAGGGGCAGAGCGAGCAGTACTTC. Its translation is CASSFRQGQSEQYF.